This T cell receptor (beta chain) was recorded in a study of cytomegalovirus exposure and HLA in healthy donors. Regarding the study as a whole: Common viral pathogens seemed, in a later analysis, to connect with several of the most significant clusters. Exclusion as indistinguishable affected some V segments, including TRBV6-2 and TRBV6-3. Within a later analysis, the majority of CMV-associated TCR beta chains appeared HLA-restricted. Reportedly, TCR beta sequences accurately predicted HLA-A and HLA-B alleles in most subjects.

Primers included in the PCR were 60 Vbeta and 13 Jbeta primers. Data came from immunoSEQ multiplex PCR; TCRdb stores just in-frame clones and leaves some out. Among 90,000 to 130,000 clones listed, about four fifths were seen once. A remark on this clone: Its antigen is unidentified.

V lost 1 base and J lost 6; bases outside the gene matches: 4. Germline V lookup: CDR1 SGDLS, CDR2 YYNGEE. CDR3 length: 15 amino acids. The origin of this receptor is a man aged 25-45 years in good health and CMV-seropositive. The source material was PBMCs. The V and J genes are TRBV9 and TRBJ2-1, with TRBD2 matching 10 bases. CDR3 coding DNA: TGTGCCAGCAGCGTAAGCGGGGGGGCTCTCAATGAGCAGTTCTTC. It yields the protein CASSVSGGALNEQFF.